The TCR beta chain under discussion was sequenced for a study of cytomegalovirus exposure and HLA in healthy donors. Study information: In a later analysis, it was reported that the approximately 110 validation repertoires had been produced on the same platform as the 500 to 750 repertoires belonging to the first cohort.

Findings and limits, study-wide: It was reportedly the case that the classifier diagnosed cytomegalovirus status with high specificity and sensitivity. Cytomegalovirus association was listed for about 160 TCR beta chains.

From germline, CDR1 is SGHTA and CDR2 FQGNSA. This CDR3 contains 15 residues. The junction had 3 bases not matched to a gene; V was cut back by 3 bases and J by 4 bases. This table comes from immunoSEQ multiplex PCR, and its TCRdb copy is limited to in-frame clones, with some not included. The table lists 78,000 or so clones, about 93% of them singletons. On this clone itself: Antigen unknown.

Donors came from a validation cohort of over 100 subjects, distinct from the first 666-subject cohort. This chain connects TRBV7-2 to TRBJ2-5; 12 bases line up with TRBD2. The origin of this receptor is a woman aged 18-29 years in good health and CMV-seropositive. Sequenced input: PBMCs. The CDR3 DNA follows: TGTGCCAGCAGCTTGACTAGCGGGAGAGCAGAGACCCAGTACTTC. This translates into CASSLTSGRAETQYF.